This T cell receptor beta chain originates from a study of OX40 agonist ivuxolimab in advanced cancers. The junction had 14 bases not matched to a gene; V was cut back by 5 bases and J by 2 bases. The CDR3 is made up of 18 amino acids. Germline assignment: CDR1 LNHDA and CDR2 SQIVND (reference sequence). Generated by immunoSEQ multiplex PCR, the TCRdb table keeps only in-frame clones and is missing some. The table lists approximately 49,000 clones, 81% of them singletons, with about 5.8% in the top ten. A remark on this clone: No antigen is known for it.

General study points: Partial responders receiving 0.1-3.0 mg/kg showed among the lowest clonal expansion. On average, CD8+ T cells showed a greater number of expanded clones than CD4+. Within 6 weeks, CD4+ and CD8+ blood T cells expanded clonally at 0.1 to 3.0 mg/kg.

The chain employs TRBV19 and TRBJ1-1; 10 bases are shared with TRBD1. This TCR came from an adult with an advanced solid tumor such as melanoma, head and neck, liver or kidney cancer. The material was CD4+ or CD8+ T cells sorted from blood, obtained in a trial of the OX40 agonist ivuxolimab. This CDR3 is CASSFPRDRGIINTEAFF. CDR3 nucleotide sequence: TGTGCCAGTAGTTTTCCCCGGGACAGGGGAATTATAAACACTGAAGCTTTCTTT. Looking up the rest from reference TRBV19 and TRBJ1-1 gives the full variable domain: DGGITQSPKYLFRKEGQNVTLSCEQNLNHDAMYWYRQDPGQGLRLIYYSQIVNDFQKGDIAEGYSVSREKKESFPLTVTSAQKNPTAFYLCASSFPRDRGIINTEAFFGQGTRLTVV.